These 2 T cell receptor beta chains came from one sample sequenced in a study of CD8+CD57+ T cells in acquired aplastic anemia. Genomic DNA served as template for TCR beta VDJ and CDR3 profiling. TCRdb independently ran MiXCR on the reads; one entry per CDR3 protein. Of 200,000 to 300,000 distinct CDR3 sequences listed, 82% were seen once; the top ten hold 40% to 50%. Patients selected for sequencing had displayed CD8+CD57+ cell expansion by flow cytometry. Input material: sorted CD4+, CD8+, or CD8+CD57+ T cells (not recorded which) from PBMCs. These receptors were taken from a human donor with aplastic anemia.

The chain combines TRBV7-2 with TRBJ2-7; 9 positions agree with TRBD2. The germline V gene encodes CDR1 SGHTA and CDR2 FQGNSA. There are 16 residues in the CDR3. V shed 5 bases, J shed 6 bases, and the junction held 14 bases outside the gene matches. The CDR3 region is CASSPGAGGRAGEQYF. As DNA, the CDR3 is TGTGCCAGCAGCCCAGGGGCTGGCGGGAGGGCCGGCGAGCAGTACTTC.

This clonotype was seen only once. This likely comes from a read error, as the CDR3 has no conserved phenylalanine or tryptophan at its end. The limits of the CDR3 on the DNA are not certain, so only TCRdb's listed CDR3 is given. The V and J genes are TRBV7-9 and TRBJ2-3; TRBD1, the table's D call, lacks a check against the DNA. The CDR3 totals 13 residues, both ends included. CDR1 and CDR2 from the germline V gene are SEHNR and FQNEAQ (reference sequence). The CDR3: CASSQPGTGTLKL.